Listed below are T cell receptor beta chains from one sample, sequenced in a study of T cells in narcolepsy. No antigen is known for these receptors. Repertoires were generated with immunoSEQ multiplex PCR, while TCRdb's copy carries only in-frame clones and drops some. The data contain 2,500 to 3,000 clones, roughly 27% of them singletons. Sequenced material: cultured CD4+ T cells from cerebrospinal fluid. The receptors derive from a human donor with narcolepsy. Both conserved end residues are part of each CDR3. Some rows have no size entry. The others give once, few or many, or a class for an expanded clone.

CDR3,size,J,V
CASSEKNYGYTF,few,TRBJ1-2,TRBV2
CASSSTRGGYTF,few,TRBJ1-2,TRBV11-3
CASDGILSRKTYGYTF,NA,TRBJ1-2,TRBV5-5
CASSEMGGHGQPQHF,few,TRBJ1-5,TRBV6-1
CAWSGQSDQPQHF,NA,TRBJ1-5,TRBV30
CAGGLEYTDTQYF,large,TRBJ2-3,TRBV2
CASSLLAGGTYNEQFF,NA,TRBJ2-1,TRBV7-2
CASSSPGQGNTIYF,large,TRBJ1-3,TRBV7-6
CASSQKDRVPHEQYF,large,TRBJ2-7,TRBV4-1
CASSVTGGSLNTEAFF,medium-sized,TRBJ1-1,TRBV7-2
CASSLERGLYEQYF,NA,TRBJ2-7,TRBV11-3
CASSDVQTGGDEQYF,NA,TRBJ2-7,TRBV6-1
CAISGGQNTEAFF,NA,TRBJ1-1,TRBV6-5
CASSPQGVFGNTIYF,NA,TRBJ1-3,TRBV7-2
CAISVEGVATEAFF,NA,TRBJ1-1,TRBV10-3
CASSSGQVNTEAFF,NA,TRBJ1-1,TRBV28
CASSLERGLYEQYF,NA,TRBJ2-7,TRBV7-9
CASSFREANYGYTF,NA,TRBJ1-2,TRBV28
CASSIWTGGGSPLHF,NA,TRBJ1-6,TRBV5-4
CASSERTGTGEQYF,medium-sized,TRBJ2-7,TRBV25-1
CASSHLDREAPLHF,medium-sized,TRBJ1-6,TRBV4-1
CASSFGQLGTDTQYF,few,TRBJ2-3,TRBV7-3
CSAGTGLGEQYF,once,TRBJ2-7,TRBV29-1
CASSPDSWGGYTF,medium-sized,TRBJ1-2,TRBV6-5
CASSWENRGYTF,large,TRBJ1-2,TRBV19
CASSVAGGSTDTQYF,few,TRBJ2-3,TRBV9
CASSSRPGLVYEQYF,medium-sized,TRBJ2-7,TRBV5-1
CASSLNRNTEAFF,medium-sized,TRBJ1-1,TRBV7-9
CASSVRGRGITTGELFF,NA,TRBJ2-2,TRBV9
CAISESQGRGDTQYF,NA,TRBJ2-3,TRBV10-3
CAFNIPGSTNEKLFF,NA,TRBJ1-4,TRBV30
CASSLIGLTNSPLHF,few,TRBJ1-6,TRBV5-4
CASSLSSETGAYNEQFF,large,TRBJ2-1,TRBV11-3
CASSRLAGDYEQYF,NA,TRBJ2-7,TRBV6-6
CASRARVGELFF,NA,TRBJ2-2,TRBV5-6
CASSAGTAAGGYTF,once,TRBJ1-2,TRBV6-1
CASSLDFSREGRDEQFF,few,TRBJ2-1,TRBV11-3
CASSLMWDSYSKETQYF,NA,TRBJ2-5,TRBV7-9
CASSFRPTGTATPYEQYF,few,TRBJ2-7,TRBV7-2
CASSIQETQYF,few,TRBJ2-5,TRBV19
CASSFASGNTIYF,large,TRBJ1-3,TRBV5-1
CAWSRDSGYVYNEQFF,NA,TRBJ2-1,TRBV30